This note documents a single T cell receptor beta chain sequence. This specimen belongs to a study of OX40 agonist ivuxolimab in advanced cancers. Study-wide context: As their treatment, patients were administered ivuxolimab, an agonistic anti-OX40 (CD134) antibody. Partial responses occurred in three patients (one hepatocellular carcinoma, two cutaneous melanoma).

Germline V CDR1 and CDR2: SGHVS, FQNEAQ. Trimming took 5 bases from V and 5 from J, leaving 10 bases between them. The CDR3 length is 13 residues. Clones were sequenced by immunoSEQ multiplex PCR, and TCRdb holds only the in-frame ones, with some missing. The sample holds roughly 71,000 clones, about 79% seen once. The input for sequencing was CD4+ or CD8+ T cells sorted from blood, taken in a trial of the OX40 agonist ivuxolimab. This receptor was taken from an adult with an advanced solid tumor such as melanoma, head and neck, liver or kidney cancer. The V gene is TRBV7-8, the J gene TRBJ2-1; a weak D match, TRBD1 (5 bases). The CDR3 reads CASSNRQNNEQFF. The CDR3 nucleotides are TGTGCCAGCAGCAATCGACAGAACAATGAGCAGTTCTTC. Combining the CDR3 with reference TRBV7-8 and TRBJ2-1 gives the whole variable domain GAGVSQSPRYKVAKRGQDVALRCDPISGHVSLFWYQQALGQGPEFLTYFQNEAQLDKSGLPSDRFFAERPEGSVSTLKIQRTQQEDSAVYLCASSNRQNNEQFFGPGTRLTVL.